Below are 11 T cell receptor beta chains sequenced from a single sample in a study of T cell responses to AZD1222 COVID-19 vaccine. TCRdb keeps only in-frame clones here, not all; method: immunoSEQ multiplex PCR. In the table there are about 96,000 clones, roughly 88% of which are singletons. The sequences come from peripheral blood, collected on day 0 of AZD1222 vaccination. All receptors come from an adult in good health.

CDR3 region: CASSIGPTNYGYTF. DNA for the CDR3: TGCGCCAGCAGCATAGGACCGACCAACTATGGCTACACCTTC. The rearrangement links TRBV5-1 to TRBJ1-2; no firm D call. The CDR3 has 14 residues. Trimming removed 4 bases at V and 2 bases at J, with 12 bases between. Germline CDR1 reads SGHRS; CDR2 reads YFSETQ.

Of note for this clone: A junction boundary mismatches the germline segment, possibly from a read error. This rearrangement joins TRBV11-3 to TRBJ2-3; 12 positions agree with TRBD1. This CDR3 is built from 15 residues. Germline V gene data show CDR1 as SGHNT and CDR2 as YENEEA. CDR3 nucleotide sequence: TGTGCCAGCAGCACCGGGACAGGGGGCACGGATACGCAGTATTTT. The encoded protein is CASSTGTGGTDTQYF.

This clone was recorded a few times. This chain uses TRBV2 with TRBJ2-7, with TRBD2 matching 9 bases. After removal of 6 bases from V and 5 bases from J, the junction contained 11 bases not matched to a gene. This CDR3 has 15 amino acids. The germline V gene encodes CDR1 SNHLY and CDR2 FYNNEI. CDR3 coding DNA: TGTGCCAGCAGAAGACTAGCGGACGTTGGCGACGAGCAGTACTTC. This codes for CASRRLADVGDEQYF.

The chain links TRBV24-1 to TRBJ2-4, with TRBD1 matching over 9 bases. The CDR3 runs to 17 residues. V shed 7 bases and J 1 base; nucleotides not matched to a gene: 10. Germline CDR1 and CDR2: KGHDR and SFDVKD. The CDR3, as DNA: TGTGCCACCAGCCAGGGACAGGGACCGAGGGCCAAAAACATTCAGTACTTC. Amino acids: CATSQGQGPRAKNIQYF.

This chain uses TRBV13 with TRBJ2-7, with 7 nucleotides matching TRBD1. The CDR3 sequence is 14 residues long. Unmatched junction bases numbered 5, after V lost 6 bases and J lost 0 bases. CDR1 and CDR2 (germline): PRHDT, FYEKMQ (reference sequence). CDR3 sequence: CASRRQGSSYEQYF. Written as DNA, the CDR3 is TGTGCCAGCAGGCGACAGGGAAGCTCCTACGAGCAGTACTTC.

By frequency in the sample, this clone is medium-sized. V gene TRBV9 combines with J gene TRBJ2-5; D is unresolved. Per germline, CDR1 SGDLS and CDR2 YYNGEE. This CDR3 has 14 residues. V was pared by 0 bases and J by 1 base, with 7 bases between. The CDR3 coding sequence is TGTGCCAGCAGCGTAGCTGGTAGCCAAGAGACCCAGTACTTC. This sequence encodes CASSVAGSQETQYF.

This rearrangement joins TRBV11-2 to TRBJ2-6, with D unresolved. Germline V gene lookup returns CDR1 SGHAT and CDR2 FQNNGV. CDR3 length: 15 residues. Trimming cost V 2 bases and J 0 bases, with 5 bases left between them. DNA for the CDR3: TGTGCCAGCAGCTTACGGGCCTCTGGGGCCAACGTCCTGACTTTC. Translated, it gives CASSLRASGANVLTF.

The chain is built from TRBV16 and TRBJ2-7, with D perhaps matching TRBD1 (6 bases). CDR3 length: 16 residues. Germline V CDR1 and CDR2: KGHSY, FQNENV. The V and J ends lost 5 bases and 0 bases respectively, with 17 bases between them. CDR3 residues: CASSGSPTGSSYEQYF. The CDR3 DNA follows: TGTGCCAGCAGCGGATCACCTACAGGGAGCTCCTACGAGCAGTACTTC. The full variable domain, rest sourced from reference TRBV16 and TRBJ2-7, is GEEVAQTPKHLVRGEGQKAKLYCAPIKGHSYVFWYQQVLKNEFKFLISFQNENVFDETGMPKERFSAKCLPNSPCSLEIQATKLEDSAVYFCASSGSPTGSSYEQYFGPGTRLTVT.

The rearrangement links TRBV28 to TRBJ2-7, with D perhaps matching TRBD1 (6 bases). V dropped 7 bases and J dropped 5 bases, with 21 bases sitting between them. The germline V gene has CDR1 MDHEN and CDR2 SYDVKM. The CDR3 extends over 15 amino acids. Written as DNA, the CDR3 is TGTGCCAGCACTACCACGGGGCAGGGGAGCCACGAGCAGTACTTC. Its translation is CASTTTGQGSHEQYF.

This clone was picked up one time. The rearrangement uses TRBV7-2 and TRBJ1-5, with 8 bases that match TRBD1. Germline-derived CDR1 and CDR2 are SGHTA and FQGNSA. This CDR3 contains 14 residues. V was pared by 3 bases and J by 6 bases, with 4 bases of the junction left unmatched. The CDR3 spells CASSFDRGGQPQHF. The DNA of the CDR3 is TGTGCCAGCAGCTTCGACAGGGGTGGTCAGCCCCAGCATTTT. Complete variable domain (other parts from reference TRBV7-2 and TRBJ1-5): GAGVSQSPSNKVTEKGKDVELRCDPISGHTALYWYRQSLGQGLEFLIYFQGNSAPDKSGLPSDRFSAERTGGSVSTLTIQRTQQEDSAVYLCASSFDRGGQPQHFGDGTRLSIL.

The chain's CDR3 is CASSQVDWTVSYNEQFF. For the CDR3, the DNA is TGCGCCAGCAGCCAAGTTGACTGGACAGTCTCCTACAATGAGCAGTTCTTC. The chain is built from TRBV4-1 and TRBJ2-1, with D possibly matching TRBD1 (6 bases). Trimming stripped 1 base from V and 0 bases from J, with 13 bases between. The CDR3 runs to 17 residues. Germline assignment: CDR1 MGHRA and CDR2 YSYEKL.